The 2 T cell receptor beta chains presented below share a single source sample, sequenced in a study of cytomegalovirus exposure and HLA in healthy donors. Generated by immunoSEQ multiplex PCR, the TCRdb table keeps only in-frame clones and is missing some. The table records some 190,000 clones, 86% of them present only once. What was sequenced was PBMCs. The receptor set was obtained from a man aged 25-40 years in good health and CMV-seropositive.

The rearrangement uses TRBV7-2 and TRBJ1-1; D not certain. Germline CDR1 is SGHTA and CDR2 is FQGNSA. The CDR3 spans 13 residues. V lost 6 bases to trimming and J lost 2 bases, with 10 bases between them. The CDR3, as DNA: TGTGCCAGCAGGGATACAGCTAACACTGAAGCTTTCTTT. This gives the protein CASRDTANTEAFF.

To note about this clone: Other DNA sequences within the sample encode an identical CDR3. This chain joins TRBV9 and TRBJ2-7; D perhaps matches TRBD2 (6 bases). Per germline, CDR1 SGDLS and CDR2 YYNGEE. Trimming shortened V by 2 bases and J by 2 bases, and 11 bases separated the two germline ends. CDR3 length equals 14 residues. The CDR3: CASSVGGGTYEQYF. The CDR3 DNA is TGTGCCAGCAGCGTGGGGGGAGGCACCTACGAGCAGTACTTC.